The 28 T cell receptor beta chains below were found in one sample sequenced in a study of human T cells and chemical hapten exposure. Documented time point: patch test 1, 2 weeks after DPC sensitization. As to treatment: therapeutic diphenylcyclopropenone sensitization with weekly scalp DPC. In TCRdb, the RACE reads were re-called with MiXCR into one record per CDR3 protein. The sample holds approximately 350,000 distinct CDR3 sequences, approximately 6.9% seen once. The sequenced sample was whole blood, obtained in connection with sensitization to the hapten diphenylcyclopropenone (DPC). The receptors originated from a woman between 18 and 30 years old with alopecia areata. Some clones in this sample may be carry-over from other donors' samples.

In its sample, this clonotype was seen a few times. This CDR3 reads CASSLASGGWDTQYF. For the CDR3, the DNA is TGTGCCAGCAGCTTAGCTAGCGGGGGTTGGGATACGCAGTATTTT. This sequence joins TRBV7-6 and TRBJ2-3; 9 bases are shared with TRBD2. Trimming took 0 bases from V and 6 from J; bases not matched to a gene: 4. This CDR3 contains 15 residues. Germline V CDR1 and CDR2: SGHVS, FNYEAQ.

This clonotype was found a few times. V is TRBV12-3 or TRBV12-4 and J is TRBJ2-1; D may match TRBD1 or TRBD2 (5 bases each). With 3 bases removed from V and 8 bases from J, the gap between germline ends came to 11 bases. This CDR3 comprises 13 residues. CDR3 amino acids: CASSFAGDHEQFF. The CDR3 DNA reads TGTGCCAGCAGTTTCGCCGGGGACCATGAGCAGTTCTTC.

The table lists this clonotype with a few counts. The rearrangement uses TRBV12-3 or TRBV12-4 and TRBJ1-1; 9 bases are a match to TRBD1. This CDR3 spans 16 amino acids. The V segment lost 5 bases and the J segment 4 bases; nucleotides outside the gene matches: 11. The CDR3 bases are TGTGCCAGCAGTGACCGGGACAGGGTACTGGGCACTGAAGCTTTCTTT. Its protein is CASSDRDRVLGTEAFF.

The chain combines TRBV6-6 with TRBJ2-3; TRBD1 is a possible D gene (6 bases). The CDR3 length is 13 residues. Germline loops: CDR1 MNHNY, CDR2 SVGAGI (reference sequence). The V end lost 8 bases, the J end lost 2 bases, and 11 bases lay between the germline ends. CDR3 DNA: TGTGCCAGCGAGGGGGATAACACAGATACGCAGTATTTT. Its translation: CASEGDNTDTQYF.

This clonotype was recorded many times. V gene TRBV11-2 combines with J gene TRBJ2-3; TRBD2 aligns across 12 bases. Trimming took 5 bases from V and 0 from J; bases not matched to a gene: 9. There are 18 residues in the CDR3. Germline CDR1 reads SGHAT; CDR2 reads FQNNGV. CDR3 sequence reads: CASSLTSGGTPSTDTQYF. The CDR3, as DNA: TGTGCCAGCAGCCTAACTAGCGGGGGGACCCCAAGCACAGATACGCAGTATTTT.

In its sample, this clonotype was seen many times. CDR3 residues: CASSFGTAGLETQYF. CDR3 nucleotides: TGTGCCAGCAGCTTCGGGACAGCGGGTTTGGAGACCCAGTACTTC. The chain couples TRBV5-5 to TRBJ2-5; D perhaps matches TRBD1 (7 bases). The germline gives CDR1 SGHKS, CDR2 YYEKEE (reference sequence). Trimming removed 2 bases from V and 5 bases from J, with 16 bases in between. The CDR3 contains 15 residues.

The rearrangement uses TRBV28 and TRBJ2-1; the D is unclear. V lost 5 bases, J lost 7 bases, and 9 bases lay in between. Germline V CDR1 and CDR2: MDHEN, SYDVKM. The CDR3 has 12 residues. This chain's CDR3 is CASSLTTNEQFF. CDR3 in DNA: TGTGCCAGCAGTCTCACAACTAATGAGCAGTTCTTC.

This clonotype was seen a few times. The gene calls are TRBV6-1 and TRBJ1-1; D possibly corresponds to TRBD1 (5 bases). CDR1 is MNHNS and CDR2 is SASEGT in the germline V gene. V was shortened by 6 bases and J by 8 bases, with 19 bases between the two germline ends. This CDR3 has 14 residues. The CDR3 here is CASSFLTGRIEAFF. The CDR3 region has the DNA TGTGCCAGCAGCTTTCTGACGGGACGGATCGAAGCTTTCTTT.

The CDR3 nucleotides are TGTGCCAGCAGACGGACAGGGACGAATGAAAAACTGTTTTTT. This codes for CASRRTGTNEKLFF. The J gene is TRBJ1-4, the V gene TRBV27, with TRBD1 matching over 8 bases. The J segment lost 5 bases and the V segment lost 6 bases, leaving 5 bases of the junction unmatched. In germline, CDR1 is MNHEY, CDR2 SMNVEV (reference sequence). CDR3 length: 14 amino acids. Filled out from reference TRBV27 and TRBJ1-4, the complete variable domain reads EAQVTQNPRYLITVTGKKLTVTCSQNMNHEYMSWYRQDPGLGLRQIYYSMNVEVTDKGDVPEGYKVSRKEKRNFPLILESPSPNQTSLYFCASRRTGTNEKLFFGSGTQLSVL.

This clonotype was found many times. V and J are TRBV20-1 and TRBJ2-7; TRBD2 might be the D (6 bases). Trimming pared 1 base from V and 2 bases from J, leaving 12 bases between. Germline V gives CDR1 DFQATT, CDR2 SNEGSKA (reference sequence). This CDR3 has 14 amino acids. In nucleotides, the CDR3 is TGCAGTGCTAGAGGGGGCAGGGAGGCCTACGAGCAGTACTTC. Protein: CSARGGREAYEQYF.

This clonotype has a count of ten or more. The CDR3 coding sequence is TGTGCCAGCAGTTCCACCGGGACAGGGAACTACGAGCAGTACTTC. It encodes CASSSTGTGNYEQYF. This sequence joins TRBV6-5 and TRBJ2-7; 9 nucleotides agree with TRBD1. The length of the CDR3 is 15 residues. Germline CDR1 and CDR2: MNHEY and SVGAGI. V was clipped by 4 bases and J by 3 bases; unmatched bases: 7.

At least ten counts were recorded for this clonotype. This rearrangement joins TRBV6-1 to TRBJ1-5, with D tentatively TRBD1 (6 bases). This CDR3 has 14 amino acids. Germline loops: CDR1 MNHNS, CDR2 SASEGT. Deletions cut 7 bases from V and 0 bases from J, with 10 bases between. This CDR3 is CASTRTDSNQPQHF. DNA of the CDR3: TGTGCCAGCACCAGGACAGATAGCAATCAGCCCCAGCATTTT.

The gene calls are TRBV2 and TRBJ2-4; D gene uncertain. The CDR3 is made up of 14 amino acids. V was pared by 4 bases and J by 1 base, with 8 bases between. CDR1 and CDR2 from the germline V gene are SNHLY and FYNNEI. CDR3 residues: CASSVGNAKNIQYF. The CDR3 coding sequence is TGTGCCAGCAGTGTGGGGAATGCCAAAAACATTCAGTACTTC.

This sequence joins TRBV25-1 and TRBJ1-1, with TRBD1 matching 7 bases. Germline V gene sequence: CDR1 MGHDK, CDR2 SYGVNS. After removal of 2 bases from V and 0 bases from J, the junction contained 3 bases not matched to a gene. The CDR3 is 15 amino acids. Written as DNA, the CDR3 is TGTGCCAGCAGTGAAGACAGGGAATTGAACACTGAAGCTTTCTTT. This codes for CASSEDRELNTEAFF.

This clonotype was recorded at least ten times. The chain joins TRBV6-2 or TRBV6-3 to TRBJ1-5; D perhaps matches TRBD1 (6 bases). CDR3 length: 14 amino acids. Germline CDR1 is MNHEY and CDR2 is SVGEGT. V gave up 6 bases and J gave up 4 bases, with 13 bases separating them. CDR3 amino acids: CASRTRQVNQPQHF. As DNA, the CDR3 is TGTGCCAGCAGGACACGACAGGTAAATCAGCCCCAGCATTTT.

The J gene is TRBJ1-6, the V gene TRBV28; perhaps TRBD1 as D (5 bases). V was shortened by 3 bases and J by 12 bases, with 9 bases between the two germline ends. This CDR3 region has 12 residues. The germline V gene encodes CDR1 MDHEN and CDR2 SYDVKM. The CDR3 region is CASSLGRGPLHF. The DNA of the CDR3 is TGTGCCAGCAGTTTGGGTAGGGGACCCCTCCACTTT. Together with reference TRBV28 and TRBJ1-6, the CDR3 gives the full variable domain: DVKVTQSSRYLVKRTGEKVFLECVQDMDHENMFWYRQDPGLGLRLIYFSYDVKMKEKGDIPEGYSVSREKKERFSLILESASTNQTSMYLCASSLGRGPLHFGNGTRLTVT.

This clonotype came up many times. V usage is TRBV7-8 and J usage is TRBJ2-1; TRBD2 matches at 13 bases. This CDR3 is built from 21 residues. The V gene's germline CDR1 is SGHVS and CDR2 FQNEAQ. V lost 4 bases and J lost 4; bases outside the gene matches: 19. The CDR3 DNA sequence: TGTGCCAGCAGCTCGAAACTAGCGGGGGGGGCATGGGCAACCCTGTACAATGAGCAGTTCTTC. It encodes CASSSKLAGGAWATLYNEQFF.

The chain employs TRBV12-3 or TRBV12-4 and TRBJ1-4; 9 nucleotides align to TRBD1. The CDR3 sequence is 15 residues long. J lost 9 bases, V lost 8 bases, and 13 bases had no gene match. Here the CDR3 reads CASSFGGQGAQKLFF. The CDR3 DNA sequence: TGTGCCAGCTCTTTCGGGGGACAGGGAGCACAAAAACTGTTTTTT.

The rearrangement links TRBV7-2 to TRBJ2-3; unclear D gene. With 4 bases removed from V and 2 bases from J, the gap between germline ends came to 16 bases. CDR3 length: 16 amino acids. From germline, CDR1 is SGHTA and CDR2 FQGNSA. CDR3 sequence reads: CASSSQGSHPTDTQYF. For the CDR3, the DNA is TGTGCCAGCAGCTCACAAGGATCCCACCCCACAGATACGCAGTATTTT.

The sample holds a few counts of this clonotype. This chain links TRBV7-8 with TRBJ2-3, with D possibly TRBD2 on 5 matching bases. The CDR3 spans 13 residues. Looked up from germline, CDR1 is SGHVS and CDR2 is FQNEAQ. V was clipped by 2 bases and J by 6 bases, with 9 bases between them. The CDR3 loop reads CASSLNQRDTQYF. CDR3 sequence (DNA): TGTGCCAGCAGCTTAAATCAGCGGGATACGCAGTATTTT.

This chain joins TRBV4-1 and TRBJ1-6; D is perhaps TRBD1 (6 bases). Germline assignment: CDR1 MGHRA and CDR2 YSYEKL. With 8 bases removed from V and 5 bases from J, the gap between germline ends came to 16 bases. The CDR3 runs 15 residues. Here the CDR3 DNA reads TGCGCCAGCCGTAGGTCTACAGGGAATAATTCACCCCTCCACTTT. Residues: CASRRSTGNNSPLHF.

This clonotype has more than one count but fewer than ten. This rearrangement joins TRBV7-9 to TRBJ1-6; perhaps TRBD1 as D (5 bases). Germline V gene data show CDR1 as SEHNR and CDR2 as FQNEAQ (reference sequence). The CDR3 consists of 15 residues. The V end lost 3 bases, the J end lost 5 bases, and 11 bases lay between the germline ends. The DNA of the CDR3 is TGTGCCAGCAGCTTCGACAGATCTCATAATTCACCCCTCCACTTT. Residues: CASSFDRSHNSPLHF.

The CDR3 spells CASSLGFAGNSGNTIYF. Here the CDR3 DNA reads TGCGCCAGCAGCTTGGGTTTCGCGGGGAACTCTGGAAACACCATATATTTT. The chain recombines TRBV5-1 with TRBJ1-3; D is uncertain. Germline lookup yields CDR1 SGHRS and CDR2 YFSETQ. The CDR3 is 17 amino acids. With 0 bases removed from V and 0 bases from J, the gap between germline ends came to 13 bases.

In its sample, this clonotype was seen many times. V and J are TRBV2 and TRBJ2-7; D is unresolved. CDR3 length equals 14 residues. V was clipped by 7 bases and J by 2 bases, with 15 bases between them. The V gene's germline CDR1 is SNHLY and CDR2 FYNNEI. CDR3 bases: TGTGCCAGCATAACGGTCGGCGAGACCTACGAGCAGTACTTC. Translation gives CASITVGETYEQYF.

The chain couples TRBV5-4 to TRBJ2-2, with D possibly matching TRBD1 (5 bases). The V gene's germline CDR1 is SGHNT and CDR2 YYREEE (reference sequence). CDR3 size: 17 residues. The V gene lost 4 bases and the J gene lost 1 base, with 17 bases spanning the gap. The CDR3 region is CASSGDTGLLNTGELFF. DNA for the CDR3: TGTGCCAGCAGCGGAGATACAGGTCTTTTGAACACCGGGGAGCTGTTTTTT.

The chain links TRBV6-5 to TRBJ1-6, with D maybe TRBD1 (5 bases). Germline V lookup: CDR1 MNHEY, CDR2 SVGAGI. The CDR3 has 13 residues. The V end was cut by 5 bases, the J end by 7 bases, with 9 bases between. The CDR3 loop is CASSPYRNSPLHF. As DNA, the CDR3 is TGTGCCAGCAGTCCCTACAGGAATTCACCCCTCCACTTT.

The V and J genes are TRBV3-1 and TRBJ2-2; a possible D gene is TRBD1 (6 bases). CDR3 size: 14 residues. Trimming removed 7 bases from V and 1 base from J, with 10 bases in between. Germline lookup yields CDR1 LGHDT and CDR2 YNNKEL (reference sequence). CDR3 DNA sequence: TGTGCCAGCACTATGACAGGGAACACCGGGGAGCTGTTTTTT. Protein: CASTMTGNTGELFF. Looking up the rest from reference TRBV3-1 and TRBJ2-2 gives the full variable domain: DTAVSQTPKYLVTQMGNDKSIKCEQNLGHDTMYWYKQDSKKFLKIMFSYNNKELIINETVPNRFSPKSPDKAHLNLHINSLELGDSAVYFCASTMTGNTGELFFGEGSRLTVL.

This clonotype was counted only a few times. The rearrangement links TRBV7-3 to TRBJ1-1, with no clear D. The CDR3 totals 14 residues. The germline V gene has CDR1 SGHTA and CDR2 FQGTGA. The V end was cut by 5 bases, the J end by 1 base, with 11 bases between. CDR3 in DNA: TGTGCCAGCAGCCCACGAGTGCAGAACACTGAAGCTTTCTTT. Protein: CASSPRVQNTEAFF. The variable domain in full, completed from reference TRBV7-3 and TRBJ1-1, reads GAGVSQTPSNKVTEKGKYVELRCDPISGHTALYWYRQSLGQGPEFLIYFQGTGAADDSGLPNDRFFAVRPEGSVSTLKIQRTERGDSAVYLCASSPRVQNTEAFFGQGTRLTVV.